This T cell receptor beta chain was obtained from a study of shared clonotypes between healthy human individuals. Germline CDR1 reads MDHEN; CDR2 reads SYDVKM. The CDR3 has 16 amino acids. The V and J ends lost 8 bases and 12 bases, in that order; junction bases with no gene match: 14. Sequencing was at deep level. Evenly divided among several immunoSEQ plates was the genomic DNA of each subset. Profiling relied on immunoSEQ multiplex PCR, and the TCRdb table lists in-frame clones only, not all of them. The sample consists of hundreds of thousands of clones, about 85% of them appearing once. Study-wide points: Blood alone was sampled, and tissue repertoires likely differ.

Tens of millions of PBMCs went into genomic DNA for unsorted samples. Concerning this clone: Its antigen is not known.

The TCR originated in a woman between 40 and 50 years old in good health. Some clones in this sample may be carry-over from other donors' samples. The rearrangement uses TRBV28 and TRBJ2-1; TRBD2 agrees at 15 bases. The sample consisted of PBMCs. As DNA, the CDR3 is TGTGCCAGCGACAAGCCCGGGACTAGCGGGAGGACAGGGCAGTTCTTC. Its translation is CASDKPGTSGRTGQFF. Supplemented by reference TRBV28 and TRBJ2-1, the full variable domain reads DVKVTQSSRYLVKRTGEKVFLECVQDMDHENMFWYRQDPGLGLRLIYFSYDVKMKEKGDIPEGYSVSREKKERFSLILESASTNQTSMYLCASDKPGTSGRTGQFFGPGTRLTVL.